The present T cell receptor beta chain was sequenced within a study of blood T cell repertoires in COVID-19. Study as a whole: Some COVID-19 samples were acute and others convalescent; all came from the United States, Italy and Spain.

Repertoires were generated with immunoSEQ multiplex PCR, while TCRdb's copy carries only in-frame clones and drops some. This sample has 65,000 to 70,000 clones, with about 86% found just once. Germline CDR1 reads LGHNA; CDR2 reads YNFKEQ. The ends were cut back, 0 bases at V and 1 base at J, with 11 bases in the middle. The CDR3 length is 16 residues. The V call is TRBV4-2, the J call TRBJ2-3; the D gene is possibly TRBD1 (8 bases). The clonotype comes from a woman between 55 and 75 years old with acute or convalescent COVID-19. Sequencing was carried out using peripheral blood. The chain's CDR3 is CASSQEQGGGTDTQYF. CDR3 nucleotide sequence: TGTGCCAGCAGCCAAGAACAGGGGGGGGGCACAGATACGCAGTATTTT.